This T cell receptor beta chain is from a study of OX40 agonist ivuxolimab in advanced cancers. Points from the study as a whole: Specificity for antigen went undetermined in the expanded peripheral T cells.

Regarding this clone: Its target is not known.

CDR1 is SEHNR, CDR2 FQNEAQ, per germline (reference sequence). The CDR3 totals 12 residues. Deletions cut 3 bases from V and 1 base from J, with 1 base between. Method: immunoSEQ multiplex PCR; TCRdb's copy keeps in-frame clones and lacks some. Among roughly 68,000 clones listed, 80% to 90% were seen once. Autoimmune disease history or systemic immunosuppression was exclusionary. This specimen was CD4+ or CD8+ T cells sorted from blood, taken in a trial of the OX40 agonist ivuxolimab. This TCR was sampled from an adult with an advanced solid tumor such as melanoma, head and neck, liver or kidney cancer. V and J are TRBV7-9 and TRBJ1-5, with D uncertain. This chain's CDR3 is CASSLSNQPQHF. The CDR3 region has the DNA TGTGCCAGCAGCTTGAGCAATCAGCCCCAGCATTTT.